This TCR beta chain was profiled in a study of blood T cell repertoires in COVID-19. Per the original data handling: It was from reference gene primer amplification that nucleated cell counts were estimated. Libraries were prepared by immunoSEQ multiplex PCR; TCRdb keeps only in-frame clonotypes and omits some of them. The V and J calls and clone size were taken over from that table, and D and trimming were inferred from the DNA. The sample includes 150,000 to 200,000 clones, approximately 79% of them seen just once. The sequence derives from an elderly woman with acute or convalescent COVID-19. What was sequenced was peripheral blood.

The CDR3: CASSLGQTSGGYNEQFF. The CDR3 region has the DNA TGTGCCAGCAGCTTGGGGCAGACTAGCGGAGGATACAATGAGCAGTTCTTC. The rearrangement joins TRBV5-4 to TRBJ2-1, with 9 positions matching TRBD2. The CDR3 has 17 residues. V gave up 0 bases and J gave up 4 bases; unmatched junction bases: 8. Germline lookup yields CDR1 SGHNT and CDR2 YYREEE (reference sequence).